Shown below are 25 T cell receptor beta chains from a single sample sequenced in a study of cytomegalovirus exposure and HLA in healthy donors. Vbeta (60) and Jbeta (13) primers were used in the PCR. Sequencing used immunoSEQ multiplex PCR; TCRdb keeps in-frame clones, though not all of them. Its listing shows over 100,000 clones. The sample was PBMCs. These TCRs come from a woman between 40 and 55 years old in good health and CMV-seropositive.

The V call is TRBV7-2, the J call TRBJ1-3; 8 bases fit TRBD1. The V and J ends lost 2 bases and 0 bases, in that order; junction bases with no gene match: 3. The germline V gene has CDR1 SGHTA and CDR2 FQGNSA. This CDR3 region has 16 residues. The CDR3 here is CASSLTGGSSGNTIYF. CDR3 DNA: TGTGCCAGCAGCTTAACAGGGGGAAGCTCTGGAAACACCATATATTTT.

V gene TRBV5-1 combines with J gene TRBJ2-7; 7 bases line up with TRBD2. Losses at the gene ends were 2 bases for V and 6 bases for J; bases not matched to a gene: 11. Looked up from germline, CDR1 is SGHRS and CDR2 is YFSETQ. The CDR3 spans 15 residues. CDR3 residues: CASSFGGGGSLEQYF. The CDR3 nucleotides read TGCGCCAGCAGCTTCGGGGGAGGCGGGAGCCTCGAGCAGTACTTC.

V is TRBV7-8 and J is TRBJ2-4; 7 bases match TRBD2. With 3 bases clipped from V and 0 bases from J, the junction kept 5 bases outside the gene matches. There are 16 residues in the CDR3. The germline gives CDR1 SGHVS, CDR2 FQNEAQ. CDR3 sequence: CASSLVAGLAKNIQYF. In DNA form, the CDR3 reads TGTGCCAGCAGCTTGGTAGCGGGTCTAGCCAAAAACATTCAGTACTTC.

The chain couples TRBV19 to TRBJ2-7; TRBD2 matches at 9 bases. The J segment lost 4 bases and the V segment lost 6 bases, leaving 10 bases of the junction unmatched. The CDR3 has 15 amino acids. CDR1 LNHDA and CDR2 SQIVND come from the germline V gene (reference sequence). The CDR3 nucleotides are TGTGCCAGTAGCCCCCGCGGACTAGCGCCGTACGAGCAGTACTTC. Translating it yields CASSPRGLAPYEQYF.

The rearrangement uses TRBV30 and TRBJ2-1; possible D gene TRBD1, 6 bases. V lost 3 bases, J lost 2 bases, and 11 bases lay in between. The germline V gene has CDR1 GTSNPN and CDR2 SVGIG (reference sequence). The CDR3 contains 14 residues. This CDR3 is CAWRPQGPYNEQFF. The CDR3 coding sequence is TGTGCCTGGAGGCCCCAGGGGCCCTACAATGAGCAGTTCTTC. Together with reference TRBV30 and TRBJ2-1, the CDR3 gives the full variable domain: SQTIHQWPATLVQPVGSPLSLECTVEGTSNPNLYWYRQAAGRGLQLLFYSVGIGQISSEVPQNLSASRPQDRQFILSSKKLLLSDSGFYLCAWRPQGPYNEQFFGPGTRLTVL.

The CDR3 reads CASSQGDGSGSNEQFF. The CDR3 region has the DNA TGCGCCAGCAGCCAAGGAGACGGGAGCGGGAGTAATGAGCAGTTCTTC. The chain carries TRBV4-1 and TRBJ2-1; 8 bases are shared with TRBD2. CDR3 length equals 16 residues. Per germline, CDR1 MGHRA and CDR2 YSYEKL. J lost 7 bases, V lost 1 base, and 9 bases had no gene match.

DNA for the CDR3: TGTGCCTGGGCCTCACAGGGGGCATGGACAGATACGCAGTATTTT. Protein sequence: CAWASQGAWTDTQYF. The chain has TRBV30 and TRBJ2-3, with 9 bases fitting TRBD1. This CDR3 is built from 15 residues. Germline-derived CDR1 and CDR2 are GTSNPN and SVGIG (reference sequence). J lost 3 bases, V lost 5 bases, and 9 bases had no gene match.

The chain combines TRBV4-1 with TRBJ2-5, with D perhaps matching TRBD1 (6 bases). Germline CDR1 MGHRA, CDR2 YSYEKL. There are 19 residues in the CDR3. Trimming cost V 1 base and J 5 bases, with 26 bases left between them. The CDR3 sequence: CASSQVPSVGTPGGETQYF. In DNA, the CDR3 is TGCGCCAGCAGCCAAGTTCCTTCAGTGGGGACACCTGGTGGGGAGACCCAGTACTTC.

This chain uses TRBV4-1 with TRBJ2-6, with 9 positions matching TRBD2. Germline V gene lookup returns CDR1 MGHRA and CDR2 YSYEKL. The CDR3 consists of 19 residues. Germline trimming cut 2 bases from V and 0 bases from J; bases unmatched to any gene: 8. The CDR3 coding sequence is TGCGCCAGCAGCCAAAGTCCTAGCGGGATGGGCTCTGGGGCCAACGTCCTGACTTTC. This translates into CASSQSPSGMGSGANVLTF.

This chain links TRBV7-8 with TRBJ2-7, with unresolved D. V dropped 1 base and J dropped 8 bases, with 9 bases sitting between them. The germline V gene encodes CDR1 SGHVS and CDR2 FQNEAQ. The CDR3 is 12 amino acids. The CDR3 bases are TGTGCCAGCAGCTTAGACATCCGTAAGCAGTACTTC. Amino acid sequence: CASSLDIRKQYF.

A word on this clone: A read error may account for a junction end that differs from germline. The chain uses TRBV7-2 and TRBJ2-7, with 11 bases that match TRBD2. There are 14 residues in the CDR3. Germline V lookup: CDR1 SGHTA, CDR2 FQGNSA. CDR3 protein: CASSLAGGQHEQYF. The CDR3 DNA follows: TGTGCCAGCAGTTTAGCGGGAGGGCAACACGAGCAGTACTTC.

This sequence joins TRBV27 and TRBJ2-7; D uncertain. The CDR3 contains 13 residues. Trimming removed 7 bases from V and 0 bases from J, with 10 bases in between. CDR1 MNHEY and CDR2 SMNVEV come from the germline V gene (reference sequence). The CDR3 nucleotides are TGTGCCAGCAAGGAGTGGAGCTCCTACGAGCAGTACTTC. This encodes CASKEWSSYEQYF.

The V and J genes are TRBV28 and TRBJ2-1; maybe TRBD2 (6 bases). CDR3 length: 13 amino acids. Germline lookup yields CDR1 MDHEN and CDR2 SYDVKM. V lost 9 bases and J 4 bases, leaving 13 bases between the germline ends. The chain's CDR3 is CASVGGTYNEQFF. The CDR3 DNA follows: TGTGCCAGTGTAGGCGGGACTTACAATGAGCAGTTCTTC. The full variable domain, in which reference TRBV28 and TRBJ2-1 provide the parts outside the CDR3, is DVKVTQSSRYLVKRTGEKVFLECVQDMDHENMFWYRQDPGLGLRLIYFSYDVKMKEKGDIPEGYSVSREKKERFSLILESASTNQTSMYLCASVGGTYNEQFFGPGTRLTVL.

This rearrangement joins TRBV7-2 to TRBJ1-2, with a weak D call TRBD1 (6 bases). CDR3 size: 14 residues. The V gene lost 5 bases and the J gene lost 7 bases, with 17 bases spanning the gap. The germline V gene has CDR1 SGHTA and CDR2 FQGNSA. CDR3 DNA sequence: TGTGCCAGCAGCCCTCGACAGGTAGTTTTTGGCTACACCTTC. Its protein is CASSPRQVVFGYTF.

V is TRBV6-7 and J is TRBJ1-2; 8 bases fit TRBD1. TRBV6-7 is an open reading frame, and its role is uncertain. Trimming at V came to 10 bases and at J to 2 bases, leaving 3 bases not matched to a gene. The length of the CDR3 is 12 residues. The CDR3 nucleotides are TGTGCCACCGGACAGGGAAACTATGGCTACACCTTC. It encodes CATGQGNYGYTF.

The chain carries TRBV6-5 and TRBJ2-3, with D maybe TRBD1 (6 bases). CDR3 length: 13 residues. Per germline, CDR1 MNHEY and CDR2 SVGAGI. V dropped 6 bases and J dropped 9 bases, with 16 bases sitting between them. Here the CDR3 reads CASRDSAGVTQYF. CDR3 DNA: TGTGCCAGCAGAGACTCCGCAGGGGTGACGCAGTATTTT.

The CDR3 protein is CASSPRQGPNYGYTF. The CDR3 nucleotides are TGTGCCAGCAGCCCCCGGCAGGGCCCTAACTATGGCTACACCTTC. This chain connects TRBV7-9 to TRBJ1-2, with D perhaps matching TRBD1 (5 bases). Trimming pared 5 bases from V and 0 bases from J, leaving 13 bases between. In germline, CDR1 is SEHNR, CDR2 FQNEAQ (reference sequence). The CDR3 runs to 15 residues.

The rearrangement uses TRBV5-1 and TRBJ1-2; 7 bases align to TRBD1. Germline V gene lookup returns CDR1 SGHRS and CDR2 YFSETQ. With V trimmed by 0 bases and J by 3 bases, 5 bases remained unmatched. The CDR3 runs 15 residues. In nucleotides, the CDR3 is TGCGCCAGCAGCTTGGGACAGGGCTGGGACTATGGCTACACCTTC. Residues: CASSLGQGWDYGYTF.

The chain combines TRBV10-2 with TRBJ2-6; 10 nucleotides align to TRBD1. This CDR3 region has 18 residues. Germline CDR1 is WSHSY and CDR2 is SAAADI. Trimming removed 5 bases from V and 0 bases from J; junction bases left unmatched: 7. The CDR3 is CASSTTGTGVSGANVLTF. For the CDR3, the DNA is TGCGCCAGCAGTACTACCGGGACAGGGGTCTCTGGGGCCAACGTCCTGACTTTC.

CDR3 nucleotides: TGTGCCAGCAGCTTGACGGCTGGAAACACCATATATTTT. Translating gives CASSLTAGNTIYF. The chain links TRBV5-8 to TRBJ1-3; D not certain. The CDR3 loop spans 13 amino acids. From germline, CDR1 is SGHTS and CDR2 YDEGEE. The V and J ends lost 1 base and 2 bases respectively, with 4 bases between them.

The chain couples TRBV10-2 to TRBJ2-5; TRBD1 aligns across 9 bases. Trimming cost V 2 bases and J 5 bases; bases outside gene matches: 6. Germline V gives CDR1 WSHSY, CDR2 SAAADI. The CDR3 sequence is 15 residues long. CDR3 nucleotides: TGCGCCAGCAGTGAGGCAGGGACAGGGTCGGAGACCCAGTACTTC. Protein: CASSEAGTGSETQYF.

The chain links TRBV2 to TRBJ2-7; the D is unclear. The CDR3 consists of 10 residues. CDR1 SNHLY and CDR2 FYNNEI come from the germline V gene. The V gene lost 3 bases and the J gene lost 7 bases, with 4 bases spanning the gap. The CDR3 region is CASSDLEQYF. The CDR3 region has the DNA TGTGCCAGCAGTGACTTAGAGCAGTACTTC.

This chain uses TRBV6-1 with TRBJ2-5; 9 positions match TRBD1. The CDR3 contains 15 residues. With V trimmed by 5 bases and J by 4 bases, 8 bases remained unmatched. Per germline, CDR1 MNHNS and CDR2 SASEGT. Written as DNA, the CDR3 is TGTGCCAGCAGTCCCCTGACAGGGGGGTCAGAGACCCAGTACTTC. It specifies CASSPLTGGSETQYF.

V and J are TRBV11-1 and TRBJ2-2, with D perhaps TRBD2 (5 bases). Per germline, CDR1 SGHAT and CDR2 FQDESV (reference sequence). This CDR3 spans 16 amino acids. V was trimmed by 5 bases and J by 5 bases, leaving 18 bases between them. CDR3 DNA sequence: TGTGCCAGCAGCCCTAGACTACCCATATCGACCGGGGAGCTGTTTTTT. It is translated as CASSPRLPISTGELFF. The full variable domain, rest sourced from reference TRBV11-1 and TRBJ2-2, is EAEVAQSPRYKITEKSQAVAFWCDPISGHATLYWYRQILGQGPELLVQFQDESVVDDSQLPKDRFSAERLKGVDSTLKIQPAELGDSAMYLCASSPRLPISTGELFFGEGSRLTVL.

The chain combines TRBV30 with TRBJ2-1; 11 bases map to TRBD2. V lost 2 bases and J lost 4; bases outside the gene matches: 7. The CDR3 contains 16 residues. The germline V gene encodes CDR1 GTSNPN and CDR2 SVGIG (reference sequence). The CDR3 protein is CAWSPPGTSGYNEQFF. CDR3 DNA sequence: TGTGCCTGGAGTCCTCCGGGGACTAGCGGATACAATGAGCAGTTCTTC.